This T cell receptor (beta chain) was profiled in a study of T cells in Graves' hyperthyroidism and ophthalmopathy. Concerning this clonotype: Its target is not known.

Per the germline V gene, CDR1 is SNHLY and CDR2 is FYNNEI. Deletions cut 7 bases from V and 8 bases from J, with 20 bases between. The length of the CDR3 is 14 residues. Any patient presenting with uncontrolled infection, other autoimmune disease, pregnancy or lactation was left out. Clinical symptoms, serum thyroxine, TRAb, thyroid ultrasound and orbital computed tomography informed diagnoses. Authors of the study amplified TCR beta CDR3 regions from RNA transcripts. First-round RT-PCR with HTBI primers amplified the TCR CDR3 region. Via MiXCR, TCRdb re-called the multiplex PCR reads, giving one row per CDR3 protein. The profile shows roughly 500,000 distinct CDR3 sequences, about 45% of them singletons. Broader study findings: A model built on 13 V-J features separated ophthalmopathy from stable hyperthyroidism. Researchers found most expanded thyroid clonotypes above 0.001 in blood as well.

Sequencing was carried out using peripheral blood or thyroid tissue (not recorded which). This sequence originates from an adult woman with Graves' disease, either hyperthyroidism or ophthalmopathy (not recorded which). The chain uses TRBV2 and TRBJ1-2; D possibly corresponds to TRBD1 (5 bases). CDR3 coding DNA: TGTGCCAGCATGCCTGGGACGTCCCCCGGAGGCTACACCTTC. This encodes CASMPGTSPGGYTF. The full variable domain, rest sourced from reference TRBV2 and TRBJ1-2, is EPEVTQTPSHQVTQMGQEVILRCVPISNHLYFYWYRQILGQKVEFLVSFYNNEISEKSEIFDDQFSVERPDGSNFTLKIRSTKLEDSAMYFCASMPGTSPGGYTFGSGTRLTVV.